The rows below give T cell receptor beta chains drawn from one sample of a study of blood T cell repertoires in COVID-19. Profiling relied on immunoSEQ multiplex PCR, and the TCRdb table lists in-frame clones only, not all of them. The repertoire holds just over 300,000 clones, with about 87% as singletons. The material sequenced was PBMCs or T cells enriched from blood (not recorded which). These receptors all stem from a woman aged 18-29 years who had recovered from COVID-19. CDR3s include the opening cysteine and the closing phenylalanine or tryptophan. D genes are given only for firm matches.

j_gene,v_gene,d_gene,CDR3aa
TRBJ2-2,TRBV7-2,-,CASSLVGAATGELFF
TRBJ1-1,TRBV28,-,CASRDSGQGRTEAFF
TRBJ2-5,TRBV9,-,CASSVGQQETQYF
TRBJ2-7,TRBV7-2,TRBD1,CASSLPGGGYEQYF
TRBJ1-4,TRBV25-1,-,CASSPPGEKLFF
TRBJ1-1,TRBV18,-,CASSPSRENTEAFF
TRBJ2-2,TRBV9,TRBD1,CASSSPGQGDGELFF
TRBJ1-3,TRBV5-1,-,CASQDSTSGNTIYF
TRBJ1-2,TRBV6-5,-,CASTEQGNRGGYTF
TRBJ2-7,TRBV27,-,CASSLREGVSYEQYF
TRBJ2-2,TRBV7-9,TRBD1,CASSLHRGDTGELFF